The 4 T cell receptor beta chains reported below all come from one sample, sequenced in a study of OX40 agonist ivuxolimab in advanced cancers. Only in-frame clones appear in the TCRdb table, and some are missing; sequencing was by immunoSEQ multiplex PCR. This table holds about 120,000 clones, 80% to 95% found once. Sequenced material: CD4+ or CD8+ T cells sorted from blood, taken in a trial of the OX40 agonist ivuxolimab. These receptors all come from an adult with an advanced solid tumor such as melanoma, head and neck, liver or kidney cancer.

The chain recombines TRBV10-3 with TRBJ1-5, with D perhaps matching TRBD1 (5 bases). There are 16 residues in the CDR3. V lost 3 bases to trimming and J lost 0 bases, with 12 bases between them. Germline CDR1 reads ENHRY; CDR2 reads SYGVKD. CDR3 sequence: CAISDYDRDSNQPQHF. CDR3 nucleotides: TGTGCCATCAGTGACTACGACAGAGATAGCAATCAGCCCCAGCATTTT.

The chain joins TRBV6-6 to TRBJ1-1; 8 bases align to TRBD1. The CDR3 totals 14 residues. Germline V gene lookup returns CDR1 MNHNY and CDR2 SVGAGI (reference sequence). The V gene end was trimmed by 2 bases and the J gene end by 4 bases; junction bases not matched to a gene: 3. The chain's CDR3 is CASSYTGGGTEAFF. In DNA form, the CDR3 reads TGTGCCAGCAGTTACACAGGGGGGGGCACTGAAGCTTTCTTT.

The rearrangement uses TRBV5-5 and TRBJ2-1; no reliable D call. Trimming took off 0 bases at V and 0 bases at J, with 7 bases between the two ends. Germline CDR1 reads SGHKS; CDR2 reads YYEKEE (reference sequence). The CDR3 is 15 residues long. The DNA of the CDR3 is TGTGCCAGCAGCTTGGACACCGGCTCCTACAATGAGCAGTTCTTC. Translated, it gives CASSLDTGSYNEQFF.

DNA of the CDR3: TGTGCCAGCAGCTTCCCTCCCGGTGCGCAGTATTTT. Encoded protein: CASSFPPGAQYF. V usage is TRBV7-3 and J usage is TRBJ2-3; D not resolved. V lost 3 bases to trimming and J lost 10 bases, with 11 bases between them. The CDR3 runs to 12 residues. Germline V CDR1 and CDR2: SGHTA, FQGTGA.